Below, one T cell receptor (beta chain) is given with its context. What it binds is unknown. Some clones are missing from TCRdb's copy, which holds only in-frame ones; the method was immunoSEQ multiplex PCR. Of 60,000 to 75,000 clones in the sample, approximately 85% were seen once. The germline V gene has CDR1 SGHAT and CDR2 FQNNGV. This CDR3 spans 12 amino acids. The ends were cut back, 2 bases at V and 3 bases at J, with 5 bases in the middle. The source of the sample is a study of OX40 agonist ivuxolimab in advanced cancers. At the level of the study: Patients received ivuxolimab, an agonistic anti-OX40 (CD134) antibody.

Blood specimens came from baseline, cycle 4 day 1, and cycle 7 day 1. Study-wide points: Average numbers of expanded clones were greater in CD8+ T cells than in CD4+.

This rearrangement joins TRBV11-2 to TRBJ2-7; unclear D gene. The receptor was isolated from an adult with an advanced solid tumor such as melanoma, head and neck, liver or kidney cancer. Source: CD4+ or CD8+ T cells sorted from blood, taken in a trial of the OX40 agonist ivuxolimab. Here the CDR3 reads CASSLNIYEQYF. The CDR3 nucleotides are TGTGCCAGCAGCTTAAATATCTACGAGCAGTACTTC.